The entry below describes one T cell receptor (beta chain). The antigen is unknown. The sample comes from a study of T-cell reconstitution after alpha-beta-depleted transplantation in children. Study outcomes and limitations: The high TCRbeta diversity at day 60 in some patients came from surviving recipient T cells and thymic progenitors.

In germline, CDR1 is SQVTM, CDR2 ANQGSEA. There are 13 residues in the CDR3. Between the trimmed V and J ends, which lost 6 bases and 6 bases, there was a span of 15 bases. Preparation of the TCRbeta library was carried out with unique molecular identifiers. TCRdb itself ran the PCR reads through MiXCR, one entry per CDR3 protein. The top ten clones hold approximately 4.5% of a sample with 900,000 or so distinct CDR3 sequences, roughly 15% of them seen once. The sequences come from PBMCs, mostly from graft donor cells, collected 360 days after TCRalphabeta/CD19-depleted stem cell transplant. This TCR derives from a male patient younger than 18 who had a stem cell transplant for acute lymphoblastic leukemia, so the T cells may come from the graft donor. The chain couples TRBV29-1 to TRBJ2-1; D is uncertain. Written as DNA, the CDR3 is TGCAGCGTCCTCCGACTCGATTTCAATGAGCAGTTCTTC. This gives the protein CSVLRLDFNEQFF.